Listed below are T cell receptor beta chains from one sample, sequenced in a study of graft-versus-host responses after intestinal transplantation. TCRdb keeps only in-frame clones here, not all; method: immunoSEQ multiplex PCR. This sample yields several thousand clones, of which approximately 26% are seen a single time; roughly 4.7% belongs to the top ten. This sample comprised alloreactive CD8+ T cells from a mixed lymphocyte reaction culture, obtained before transplantation. The receptors come from a human patient who was an organ donor for intestinal transplantation. Both conserved end residues are part of each CDR3. Fields, in order: CDR3 DNA, CDR3 protein, CDR3 length, V gene, D gene, J gene, clone size. D genes are given only for firm matches. Size is stated for part of the rows, as once, few or many counts, or as a class when the clone is expanded.

CDR3 DNA: TGCGCCAGCAGCCAAGGACTAGCCTACAATGAGCAGTTCTTC; CDR3 protein: CASSQGLAYNEQFF; CDR3 length: 14; V gene: TRBV4-1; D gene: NA; J gene: TRBJ2-1; clone size: NA
CDR3 DNA: TGTGCCAGCAGCTTCATTAGCGGGGGGGAATGGAATGAGCAGTTCTTC; CDR3 protein: CASSFISGGEWNEQFF; CDR3 length: 16; V gene: TRBV7-1; D gene: TRBD2; J gene: TRBJ2-1; clone size: NA
CDR3 DNA: TGTGCCAGCAGTGCGACTAGCACAGATACGCAGTATTTT; CDR3 protein: CASSATSTDTQYF; CDR3 length: 13; V gene: TRBV6-6; D gene: NA; J gene: TRBJ2-3; clone size: NA
CDR3 DNA: TGTGCCAGCAGTTACGGGTCAGGGGGCTACGAGCAGTACTTC; CDR3 protein: CASSYGSGGYEQYF; CDR3 length: 14; V gene: TRBV6-5; D gene: TRBD1; J gene: TRBJ2-7; clone size: NA
CDR3 DNA: TGCGCCAGCAGCCAAGGTCAGGGGCAGGGGACTGAAGCTTTCTTT; CDR3 protein: CASSQGQGQGTEAFF; CDR3 length: 15; V gene: TRBV4-1; D gene: NA; J gene: TRBJ1-1; clone size: few
CDR3 DNA: TGTGCCAGCAGCTTAGAGGACAGGCCCCCCCAAGAGACCCAGTACTTC; CDR3 protein: CASSLEDRPPQETQYF; CDR3 length: 16; V gene: TRBV7-6; D gene: TRBD1; J gene: TRBJ2-5; clone size: NA
CDR3 DNA: TGTGCCAGCAGCTTCGACCTAGCGGGAGTCAACGAGCAGTACTTC; CDR3 protein: CASSFDLAGVNEQYF; CDR3 length: 15; V gene: TRBV5-3; D gene: TRBD2; J gene: TRBJ2-7; clone size: NA
CDR3 DNA: TGTGCCAGCAGCTTGGAGGGGGCGCAGTACGAGCAGTACTTC; CDR3 protein: CASSLEGAQYEQYF; CDR3 length: 14; V gene: TRBV5-8; D gene: TRBD1; J gene: TRBJ2-7; clone size: few
CDR3 DNA: TGTGCCAGCACCCAAGGTGCTAGCTCCTACAATGAGCAGTTCTTC; CDR3 protein: CASTQGASSYNEQFF; CDR3 length: 15; V gene: TRBV11-2; D gene: NA; J gene: TRBJ2-1; clone size: few
CDR3 DNA: TGTGCCAGCAGCCCTACCCAGGACCTGGGGACTGAAGCTTTCTTT; CDR3 protein: CASSPTQDLGTEAFF; CDR3 length: 15; V gene: TRBV7-3; D gene: NA; J gene: TRBJ1-1; clone size: NA
CDR3 DNA: TGTGCCAGCAGCGGGACAGGAGTTAACTATGGCTACACCTTC; CDR3 protein: CASSGTGVNYGYTF; CDR3 length: 14; V gene: TRBV11-1; D gene: TRBD1; J gene: TRBJ1-2; clone size: few
CDR3 DNA: TGTGCCACCAGCAGCTATCGCGGGGACAATGAGCAGTTCTTC; CDR3 protein: CATSSYRGDNEQFF; CDR3 length: 14; V gene: TRBV15; D gene: NA; J gene: TRBJ2-1; clone size: NA
CDR3 DNA: TGTGCCAGCAGCCCGGGACAGGGGGCCTACGAGCAGTACTTC; CDR3 protein: CASSPGQGAYEQYF; CDR3 length: 14; V gene: TRBV5-4; D gene: TRBD1; J gene: TRBJ2-7; clone size: NA
CDR3 DNA: TGTGCCAGCAGTCCGGACCCTTACGAGCAGTACTTC; CDR3 protein: CASSPDPYEQYF; CDR3 length: 12; V gene: TRBV6-5; D gene: NA; J gene: TRBJ2-7; clone size: large
CDR3 DNA: TGCGCCAGCAGCCAAGACAGGGACTGGAGCTCCTACGAGCAGTACTTC; CDR3 protein: CASSQDRDWSSYEQYF; CDR3 length: 16; V gene: TRBV4-1; D gene: NA; J gene: TRBJ2-7; clone size: few
CDR3 DNA: TGCGCCAGCAGCCGGGACAGCTCCTACAATGAGCAGTTCTTC; CDR3 protein: CASSRDSSYNEQFF; CDR3 length: 14; V gene: TRBV4-3; D gene: TRBD1; J gene: TRBJ2-1; clone size: NA
CDR3 DNA: TGTGCCAGCAGCTTAGGTCCAGAAACCTACGAGCAGTACTTC; CDR3 protein: CASSLGPETYEQYF; CDR3 length: 14; V gene: TRBV11-3; D gene: NA; J gene: TRBJ2-7; clone size: NA
CDR3 DNA: TGTGCCAGCAGTTCGGGGTATGGCTACACCTTC; CDR3 protein: CASSSGYGYTF; CDR3 length: 11; V gene: TRBV7-9; D gene: NA; J gene: TRBJ1-2; clone size: medium-sized
CDR3 DNA: TGTGCCAGCAGCCGTGGGACATCCCTTTCCTACGAGCAGTACTTC; CDR3 protein: CASSRGTSLSYEQYF; CDR3 length: 15; V gene: TRBV6-5; D gene: NA; J gene: TRBJ2-7; clone size: NA
CDR3 DNA: TGCGCCAGCAGCCCGGGTGGCAATGAGCAGTTCTTC; CDR3 protein: CASSPGGNEQFF; CDR3 length: 12; V gene: TRBV4-3; D gene: NA; J gene: TRBJ2-1; clone size: few
CDR3 DNA: TGTGCCAGCAGTTACTCGACTAGTGGATTCTACGAGCAGTACTTC; CDR3 protein: CASSYSTSGFYEQYF; CDR3 length: 15; V gene: TRBV6-5; D gene: NA; J gene: TRBJ2-7; clone size: NA
CDR3 DNA: TGTGCCAGCAGCGCGAGCGGCTCTAGCACAGATACGCAGTATTTT; CDR3 protein: CASSASGSSTDTQYF; CDR3 length: 15; V gene: TRBV9; D gene: NA; J gene: TRBJ2-3; clone size: NA
CDR3 DNA: TGCGCCAGCAGCCAGGCGACAGGGGGCTATGGCTACACCTTC; CDR3 protein: CASSQATGGYGYTF; CDR3 length: 14; V gene: TRBV4-1; D gene: TRBD1; J gene: TRBJ1-2; clone size: few
CDR3 DNA: TGTGCCAGCAGTTTATCCAGGGCCAATGAGCAGTTCTTC; CDR3 protein: CASSLSRANEQFF; CDR3 length: 13; V gene: TRBV27; D gene: NA; J gene: TRBJ2-1; clone size: few
CDR3 DNA: TGTGCTAGTGGTCCCGGGACAGGGCCCTACGAGCAGTACTTC; CDR3 protein: CASGPGTGPYEQYF; CDR3 length: 14; V gene: TRBV12-5; D gene: TRBD1; J gene: TRBJ2-7; clone size: few
CDR3 DNA: TGCGCCAGCAGCCACCGTGGGACCAACGTCCTGACTTTC; CDR3 protein: CASSHRGTNVLTF; CDR3 length: 13; V gene: TRBV4-1; D gene: NA; J gene: TRBJ2-6; clone size: NA
CDR3 DNA: TGTGCCAGCAGTTACACAAACCAAGAGACCCAGTACTTC; CDR3 protein: CASSYTNQETQYF; CDR3 length: 13; V gene: TRBV6-6; D gene: NA; J gene: TRBJ2-5; clone size: NA
CDR3 DNA: TGTGCCAGCAGCCCATATGGTGGGGGAGCCGGGGAGCTGTTTTTT; CDR3 protein: CASSPYGGGAGELFF; CDR3 length: 15; V gene: TRBV7-8; D gene: NA; J gene: TRBJ2-2; clone size: NA
CDR3 DNA: TGCGCCAGCAGCCGTAGGGACAGTTCCTACGAGCAGTACTTC; CDR3 protein: CASSRRDSSYEQYF; CDR3 length: 14; V gene: TRBV4-3; D gene: TRBD1; J gene: TRBJ2-7; clone size: NA
CDR3 DNA: TGCGCCAGCAGCCATAGGACAGGGGGCGAATTCTCCTACGAGCAGTACTTC; CDR3 protein: CASSHRTGGEFSYEQYF; CDR3 length: 17; V gene: TRBV4-1; D gene: TRBD1; J gene: TRBJ2-7; clone size: NA
CDR3 DNA: TGTGCCAGTAGCGGGGGAGGAAGAACAGATACGCAGTATTTT; CDR3 protein: CASSGGGRTDTQYF; CDR3 length: 14; V gene: TRBV10-3; D gene: TRBD2; J gene: TRBJ2-3; clone size: NA
CDR3 DNA: TGTGCCAGCAGCCCGGGACAGGACACTGAAGCTTTCTTT; CDR3 protein: CASSPGQDTEAFF; CDR3 length: 13; V gene: TRBV7-3; D gene: TRBD1; J gene: TRBJ1-1; clone size: few
CDR3 DNA: TGTGCCAGCAGTTACGGTGGGGAGCAGTTCTTC; CDR3 protein: CASSYGGEQFF; CDR3 length: 11; V gene: TRBV6-5; D gene: NA; J gene: TRBJ2-1; clone size: NA
CDR3 DNA: TGTGCCAGCAGCTTAGACAACACAGATACGCAGTATTTT; CDR3 protein: CASSLDNTDTQYF; CDR3 length: 13; V gene: TRBV7-9; D gene: NA; J gene: TRBJ2-3; clone size: NA
CDR3 DNA: TGTGCCACCAGCAGAGAACGTGTGTCAGCAGGGGCAGATACGCAGTATTTT; CDR3 protein: CATSRERVSAGADTQYF; CDR3 length: 17; V gene: TRBV15; D gene: NA; J gene: TRBJ2-3; clone size: NA